This T cell receptor (beta chain) was found in a study of blood T cell repertoires in COVID-19 (TCRdb year 2020). Concerning the study at large: The collaborator samples originated in the United States, Italy and Spain and spanned the acute and convalescent phases of COVID-19. The material from the prospective study consisted of cDNA or gDNA derived from T cells, B-cell-depleted T cells, or PBMCs. The dataset comprised deeply sampled blood TCRbeta repertoires from subjects exposed to, actively infected with, or recovered from COVID-19. The repertoires were released in a freely available public database intended as a resource for research on the immune response to SARS-CoV-2. The samples were drawn from the first 160 participants of the ongoing ImmuneRACE study and from 1,254 subjects provided by 6 global collaborators. A de-identified subject ID, COVID-19 status, age in years and sex were almost always included in the sample metadata. Where HLA class I and class II types were available, the types were taken from metadata supplied by the sample provider, not from assay-based typing.

Turning to this clone: This receptor's antigen is unknown. No qualities accompany the bases; no much larger clone lies one base away.

The immunoSEQ Assay, a bias-controlled multiplex PCR, was used to amplify TCRbeta CDR3 regions from genomic DNA. In the original analysis: Within the assay, amplification of reference gene primers was used to estimate how many nucleated cells each sample contained. Sequence reads were collapsed and filtered to measure the absolute abundance of every unique TCRbeta CDR3 rearrangement. For each sample, productive Simpson clonality was calculated as the square root of Simpson's diversity index over productive rearrangements. TCRdb holds this immuneACCESS table with in-frame rearrangements only. Some clones are missing; in checked studies, unresolved V genes explain under half, and the rest has no known cause. V and J calls and clone size are as listed in that table; D and trimming were resolved from the DNA. The sample records roughly 95,000 clones, 70% to 85% of which are singletons. The top ten clones comprise 24% of the sample.

The germline V gene yields KGHSH for CDR1 and LQKENI for CDR2. The cysteine opens and the phenylalanine closes a CDR3 of 15 amino acids. Of the read, only the CDR3 DNA is kept; its 45 bases are in frame from base 1. Trimming costs V 2 bases and J 1 base, and their ends lie 9 bases apart. What the work shows at the level of the full study, not this receptor alone: Clinical and demographic metadata were provided uncurated, with the amount varying by source and participant.

Each collaborating institution followed its own protocols to collect whole blood in K2EDTA tubes. For TCRbeta analysis, collaborators shipped samples as frozen whole blood, isolated PBMCs, or DNA extracted from either of those sample types. Sequencing was performed on peripheral blood. This TCR was sampled from a human donor in a cohort sampled during active COVID-19. The chain is assembled from TRBV18 and TRBJ1-3; the D segment could be TRBD1, given 5 matching bases. The CDR3 reads as follows: CASSPARASGNTIYF. In nucleotide form, the sequence is TGTGCCAGCTCACCAGCCAGGGCTTCTGGAAACACCATATATTTT.